This TCR beta chain was identified during a study of CD8+ T cells in alopecia areata. Study as a whole: Tofacitinib treatment spanned 6 to 18 months, with 6 months off drug afterward.

Study results and caveats: A large proportion of expanded lesional clones were detected persisting in scalp and blood during tofacitinib. Tofacitinib significantly reduced both scalp clonality and expanded CD8+ clones among the top 100. Elevated clonality characterized lesional scalp relative to normal scalp, particularly in alopecia totalis/universalis.

RNA, once extracted, was reverse transcribed into cDNA for use as the sequencing template. Generated by immunoSEQ multiplex PCR, the TCRdb table keeps only in-frame clones and is missing some. Altogether 200,000 to 250,000 clones are present, around 66% being singletons, with the ten largest covering more than 3.5%. This clone came up once. The antigen is undetermined. Treatment meaning: oral pan-JAK inhibitor, 5-10 mg twice daily. The receptor was isolated from a human donor with alopecia areata. The input for sequencing was CD4+ T cells sorted from blood, taken at week 4, from a patient treated with tofacitinib.

The CDR3 DNA follows: TGTGCCAGCAGTGACTCCGGGCAGGGTATCTATGGCTACACCTTC. Translation gives CASSDSGQGIYGYTF. This rearrangement joins TRBV6-4 to TRBJ1-2; the D gene is possibly TRBD1 (5 bases). The ends were cut back, 0 bases at V and 4 bases at J, with 12 bases in the middle. Germline V CDR1 and CDR2: MRHNA, SNTAGT. The CDR3 contains 15 residues.